This T cell receptor beta chain was recorded in a study of T cells in placental villitis. Regarding the study in general: Two control placentae came from preterm deliveries but showed no significant pathology on examination. The study compared placental TCR-beta repertoires across villitis of unknown etiology, gestational-age-matched unaffected controls, and infectious villitis to test an allograft-versus-infection hypothesis. The full study reports these points: CMV-specific clone frequencies were higher in infectious CMV cases than in villitis of unknown etiology (about 0.0099 vs 0.00097), and the villitis of unknown etiology frequencies did not differ from those of controls. Sequencing bulk tissue made it impossible to distinguish helper, regulatory or cytotoxic T cells or to tell maternal from fetal T cells, and the approach excluded gamma-delta receptors. Paraffin blocks contained small amounts of decidua, so some captured T cells, especially in controls, may have been decidual rather than villous infiltrates. Higher clonality was observed in villitis of unknown etiology placentae than in controls (median approximately 0.052 versus 0.0054, p=0.0025), a finding indicative of clonal expansion.

About 10 control placentae without villitis were matched to the villitis of unknown etiology cases on the basis of gestational age at delivery. After delivery, placentae were collected and subjected to gross and histological evaluation prior to the selection of archival tissue. Five 10-micron scrolls were cut from each FFPE block, and DNA was then isolated using the AllPrep DNA/RNA FFPE Tissue kit. NanoDrop was used to check DNA concentration and purity, and a Bioanalyzer was used to assess RNA quality. V gives up 5 bases and J gives up 2 bases, and the segment between their germline ends measures 12 bases. The CDR3 runs 14 residues from the cysteine to the phenylalanine. Just CDR3 DNA is preserved here, 42 bases in frame from base 1. Reading the germline V gene (reference sequence) gives CDR1 MNHNY and CDR2 SVGAGI. TCR-beta CDR3 regions were amplified from genomic DNA with the immunoSEQ v4 bias-controlled multiplex PCR assay, run blinded to group allocation. To estimate the quantities of nucleated cells and T cells in each sample, reference gene primers were added alongside the TCR-beta primers. Sequencing of the libraries was performed on an Illumina MiSeq with a 100-cycle paired-end protocol. The paper's processing steps were these. Diversity and richness were calculated in immunoSEQ Analyzer software, with richness determined by iChao1 and clonality derived from Pielou evenness and Shannon diversity (0-1, with higher values meaning less diverse). CDR3 amino acid sequences together with their V/J genes were searched in VDJdb for CMV, EBV and influenza A specificities using confidence 3 and substitution 2. The Morisita-Horn index was used to assess TCR-beta amino acid clonotype overlap between villitis of unknown etiology, infectious villitis and control repertoires. The clones in this table, taken by TCRdb from immuneACCESS, are in-frame only. Not every clone is retained; where verified, under half of the shortfall comes from an unresolved V gene, and the cause of the rest is unknown. V, J and clone size reflect that table, while D and trimming were determined from the DNA. Counted in this sample were more than 300 clones; 95% to 99% of them appeared once. The ten most abundant clones make up roughly 4.5% of the sample.

Comments on this clone: This receptor's antigen is unknown. No quality values exist for individual bases; no much larger clone is one base distant.

This receptor chain uses TRBV6-6 and TRBJ1-1; no D gene call is confident. This TCR came from a human donor in good health; the placental T cells may come from both mother and fetus. Specimen: placental tissue containing maternal and fetal cells. For the CDR3, the sequence is CASSLNVFNTEAFF. The DNA is as follows: TGTGCCAGCAGTCTCAACGTTTTCAACACTGAAGCTTTCTTT.